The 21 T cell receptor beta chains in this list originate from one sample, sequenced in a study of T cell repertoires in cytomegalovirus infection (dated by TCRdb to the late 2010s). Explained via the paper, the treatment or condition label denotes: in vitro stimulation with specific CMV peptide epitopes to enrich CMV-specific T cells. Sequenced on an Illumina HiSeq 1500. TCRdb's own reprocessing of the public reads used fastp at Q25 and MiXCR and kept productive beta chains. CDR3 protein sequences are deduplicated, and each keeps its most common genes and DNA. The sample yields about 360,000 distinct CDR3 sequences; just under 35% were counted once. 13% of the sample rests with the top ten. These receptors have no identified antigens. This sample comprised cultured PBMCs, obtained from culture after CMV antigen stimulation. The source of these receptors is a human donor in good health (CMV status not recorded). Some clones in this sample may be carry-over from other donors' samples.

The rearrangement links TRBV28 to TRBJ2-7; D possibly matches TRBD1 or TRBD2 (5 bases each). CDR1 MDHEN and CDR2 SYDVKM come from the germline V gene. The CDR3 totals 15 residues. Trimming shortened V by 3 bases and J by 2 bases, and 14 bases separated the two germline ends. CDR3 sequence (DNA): TGTGCCAGCAGTTTGGGTACCGGGGACCCCTACGAGCAGTACGTC. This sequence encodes CASSLGTGDPYEQYV.

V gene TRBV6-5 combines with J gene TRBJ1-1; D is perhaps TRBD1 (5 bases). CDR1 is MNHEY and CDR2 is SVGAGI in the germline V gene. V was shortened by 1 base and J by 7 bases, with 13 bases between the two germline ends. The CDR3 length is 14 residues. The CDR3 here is CASSYFRGDGEAFF. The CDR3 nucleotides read TGTGCCAGCAGTTACTTTAGAGGGGACGGTGAAGCTTTCTTT.

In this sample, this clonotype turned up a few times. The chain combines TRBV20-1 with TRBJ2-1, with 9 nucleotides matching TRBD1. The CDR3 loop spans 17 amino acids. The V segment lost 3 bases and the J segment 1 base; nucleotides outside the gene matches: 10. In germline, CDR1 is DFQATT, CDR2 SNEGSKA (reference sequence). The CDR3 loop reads CSASTQQGARSYNEQFF. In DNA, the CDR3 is TGCAGTGCTAGCACCCAACAGGGGGCGAGGTCCTACAATGAGCAGTTCTTC.

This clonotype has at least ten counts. As DNA, the CDR3 is TGTGCCAGCAGCCCCCCATTAGCGGGAGAAGGCAATGAGCAGTTCTTC. This sequence encodes CASSPPLAGEGNEQFF. J is TRBJ2-1 and V is TRBV7-9, with 9 bases fitting TRBD2. V lost 5 bases to trimming and J lost 6 bases; unmatched junction nucleotides: 11. In germline, CDR1 is SEHNR, CDR2 FQNEAQ (reference sequence). The CDR3 extends over 16 amino acids.

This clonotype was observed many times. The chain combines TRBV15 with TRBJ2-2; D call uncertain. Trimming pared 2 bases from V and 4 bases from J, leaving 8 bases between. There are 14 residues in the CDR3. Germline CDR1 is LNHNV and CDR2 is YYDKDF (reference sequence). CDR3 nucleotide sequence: TGTGCCACCAGCAGACTGCAGAGCACCGGGGAGCTGTTTTTT. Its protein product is CATSRLQSTGELFF.

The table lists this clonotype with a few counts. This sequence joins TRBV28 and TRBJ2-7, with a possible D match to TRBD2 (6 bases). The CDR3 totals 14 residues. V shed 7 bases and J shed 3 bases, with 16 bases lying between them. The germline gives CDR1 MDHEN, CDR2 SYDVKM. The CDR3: CASIPGGINYEQYF. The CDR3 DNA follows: TGTGCCAGCATCCCCGGGGGAATTAACTACGAGCAGTACTTC.

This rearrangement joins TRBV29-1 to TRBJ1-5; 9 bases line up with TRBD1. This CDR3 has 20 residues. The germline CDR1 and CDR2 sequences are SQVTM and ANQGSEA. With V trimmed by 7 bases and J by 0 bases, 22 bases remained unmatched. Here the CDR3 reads CSAPGQGHSRDGYSNQPQHF. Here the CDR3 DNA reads TGCAGCGCACCGGGACAGGGTCATTCCCGCGACGGATATAGCAATCAGCCCCAGCATTTT.

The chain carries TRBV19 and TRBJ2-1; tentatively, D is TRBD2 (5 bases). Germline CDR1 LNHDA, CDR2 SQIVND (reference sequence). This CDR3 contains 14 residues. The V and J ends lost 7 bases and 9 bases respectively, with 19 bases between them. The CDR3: CASIRGNGYFEQFF. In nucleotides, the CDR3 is TGTGCCAGTATTCGAGGGAATGGTTATTTTGAGCAGTTCTTC.

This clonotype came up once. The CDR3 reads CASRLAGGELFF. CDR3 nucleotide sequence: TGTGCCAGCAGACTAGCTGGCGGGGAGCTGTTTTTT. The chain links TRBV2 to TRBJ2-2; tentative D call: TRBD2 (6 bases). The CDR3 extends over 12 amino acids. Between the trimmed V and J ends, which lost 6 bases and 7 bases, there was a span of 9 bases. Germline loops: CDR1 SNHLY, CDR2 FYNNEI.

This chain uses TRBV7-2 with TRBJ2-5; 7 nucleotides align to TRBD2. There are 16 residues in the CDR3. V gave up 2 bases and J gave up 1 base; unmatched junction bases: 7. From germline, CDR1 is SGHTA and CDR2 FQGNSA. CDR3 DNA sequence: TGTGCCAGCAGCTTAAGTTCTGGCGGGGGCCAAGAGACCCAGTACTTC. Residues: CASSLSSGGGQETQYF.

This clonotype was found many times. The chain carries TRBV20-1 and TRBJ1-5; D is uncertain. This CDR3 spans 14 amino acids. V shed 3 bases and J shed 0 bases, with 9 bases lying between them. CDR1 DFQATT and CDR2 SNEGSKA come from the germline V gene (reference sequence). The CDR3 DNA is TGCAGTGCTAGGGCGGCGTATAGCAATCAGCCCCAGCATTTT. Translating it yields CSARAAYSNQPQHF.

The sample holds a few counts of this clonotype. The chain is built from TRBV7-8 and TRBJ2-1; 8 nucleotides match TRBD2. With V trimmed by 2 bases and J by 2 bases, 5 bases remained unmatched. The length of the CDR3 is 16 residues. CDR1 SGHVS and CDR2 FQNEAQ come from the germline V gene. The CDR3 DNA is TGTGCCAGCAGCTTAAAGCGGGAGTTCGCCTACAATGAGCAGTTCTTC. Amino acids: CASSLKREFAYNEQFF.

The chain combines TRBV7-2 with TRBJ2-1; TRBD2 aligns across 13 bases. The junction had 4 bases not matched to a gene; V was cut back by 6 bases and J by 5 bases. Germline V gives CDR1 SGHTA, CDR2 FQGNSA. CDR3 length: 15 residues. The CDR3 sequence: CASREGTSGNNEQFF. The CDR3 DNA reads TGTGCCAGCAGGGAGGGGACTAGCGGGAACAATGAGCAGTTCTTC.

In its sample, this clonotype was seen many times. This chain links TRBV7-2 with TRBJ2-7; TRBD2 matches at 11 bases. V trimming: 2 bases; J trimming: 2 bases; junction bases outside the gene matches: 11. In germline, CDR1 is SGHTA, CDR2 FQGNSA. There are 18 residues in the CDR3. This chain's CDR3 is CASSLTLLAGGKTYEQYF. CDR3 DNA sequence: TGTGCCAGCAGCTTAACACTTCTAGCGGGAGGAAAGACCTACGAGCAGTACTTC.

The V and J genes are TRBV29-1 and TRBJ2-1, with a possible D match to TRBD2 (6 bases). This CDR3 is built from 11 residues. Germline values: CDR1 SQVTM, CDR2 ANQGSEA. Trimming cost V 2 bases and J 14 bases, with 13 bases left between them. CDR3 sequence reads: CSVEPTSSEFF. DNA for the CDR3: TGCAGCGTTGAACCAACTAGCTCCGAGTTCTTC.

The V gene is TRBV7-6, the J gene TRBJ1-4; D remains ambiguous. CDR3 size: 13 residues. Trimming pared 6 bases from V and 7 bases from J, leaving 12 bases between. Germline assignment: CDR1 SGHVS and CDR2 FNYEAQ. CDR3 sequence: CASSEAFGEKLFF. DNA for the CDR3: TGTGCCAGCAGTGAGGCGTTTGGTGAAAAACTGTTTTTT.

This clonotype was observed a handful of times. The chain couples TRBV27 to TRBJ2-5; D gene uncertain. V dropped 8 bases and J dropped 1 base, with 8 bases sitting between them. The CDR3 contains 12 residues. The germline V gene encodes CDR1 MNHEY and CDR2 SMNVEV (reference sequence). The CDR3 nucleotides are TGTGCCAGCCGGTCTGTCCAAGAGACCCAGTACTTC. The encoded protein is CASRSVQETQYF.

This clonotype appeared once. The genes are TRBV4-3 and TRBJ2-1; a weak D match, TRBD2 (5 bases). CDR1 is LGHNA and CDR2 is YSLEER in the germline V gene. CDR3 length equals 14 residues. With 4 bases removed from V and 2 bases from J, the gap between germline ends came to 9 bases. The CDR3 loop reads CASSRLQTYNEQFF. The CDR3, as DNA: TGCGCCAGCAGCCGACTACAAACCTACAATGAGCAGTTCTTC.

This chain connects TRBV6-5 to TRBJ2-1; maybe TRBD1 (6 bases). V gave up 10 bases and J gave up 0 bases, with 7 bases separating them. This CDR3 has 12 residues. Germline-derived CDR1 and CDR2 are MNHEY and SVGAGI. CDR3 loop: CATGVSYNEQFF. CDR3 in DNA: TGTGCCACAGGGGTCTCCTACAATGAGCAGTTCTTC.

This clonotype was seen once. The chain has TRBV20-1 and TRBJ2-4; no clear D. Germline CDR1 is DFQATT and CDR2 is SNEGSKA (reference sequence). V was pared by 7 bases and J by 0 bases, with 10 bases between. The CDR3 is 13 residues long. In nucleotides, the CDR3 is TGCAGTGTCGCGAGGTCAGCCAAAAACATTCAGTACTTC. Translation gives CSVARSAKNIQYF.

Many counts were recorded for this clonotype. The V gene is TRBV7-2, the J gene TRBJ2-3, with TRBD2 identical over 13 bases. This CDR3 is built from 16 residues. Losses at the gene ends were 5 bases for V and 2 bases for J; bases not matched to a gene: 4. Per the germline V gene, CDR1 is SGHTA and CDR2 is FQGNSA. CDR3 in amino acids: CASSLGTSGITDTQYF. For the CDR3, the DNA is TGTGCCAGCAGCCTAGGGACTAGCGGGATCACAGATACGCAGTATTTT. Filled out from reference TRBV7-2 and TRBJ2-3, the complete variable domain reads GAGVSQSPSNKVTEKGKDVELRCDPISGHTALYWYRQSLGQGLEFLIYFQGNSAPDKSGLPSDRFSAERTGGSVSTLTIQRTQQEDSAVYLCASSLGTSGITDTQYFGPGTRLTVL.